The next 4 T cell receptor beta chains were all read from a single sample in a study of OX40 agonist ivuxolimab in advanced cancers. Method: immunoSEQ multiplex PCR; TCRdb's copy keeps in-frame clones and lacks some. The data hold 70,000 or so clones, with more than 70% observed a single time. The source was CD4+ or CD8+ T cells sorted from blood, collected in a trial of the OX40 agonist ivuxolimab. These receptors came from an adult with an advanced solid tumor such as melanoma, head and neck, liver or kidney cancer.

The chain links TRBV19 to TRBJ1-5; D uncertain. This CDR3 spans 13 amino acids. Germline V gene lookup returns CDR1 LNHDA and CDR2 SQIVND (reference sequence). V gave up 0 bases and J gave up 8 bases, with 8 bases separating them. The CDR3 nucleotides are TGTGCCAGTAGTATAGAAGCTGGAAAGCCCCAGCATTTT. It translates to CASSIEAGKPQHF.

The rearrangement links TRBV6-5 to TRBJ2-3; D not certain. The CDR3 consists of 12 residues. Germline CDR1 is MNHEY and CDR2 is SVGAGI. V shed 2 bases and J shed 1 base, with 1 base lying between them. CDR3 sequence: CASSYGTDTQYF. The CDR3 region has the DNA TGTGCCAGCAGTTACGGCACAGATACGCAGTATTTT.

This chain uses TRBV4-1 with TRBJ1-4, with D hard to call. V was cut by 0 bases and J by 4 bases, with 15 bases left in between. Germline V gives CDR1 MGHRA, CDR2 YSYEKL. The CDR3 runs 17 residues. CDR3 region: CASSQDVSGRNNEKLFF. The CDR3 nucleotides are TGCGCCAGCAGCCAAGATGTGTCCGGACGGAATAATGAAAAACTGTTTTTT.

The chain recombines TRBV27 with TRBJ2-7; TRBD1 matches at 8 bases. The CDR3 sequence is 15 residues long. Trimming at V came to 4 bases and at J to 1 base, leaving 6 bases not matched to a gene. The V gene's germline CDR1 is MNHEY and CDR2 SMNVEV (reference sequence). The CDR3 loop is CASSSFGQGSYEQYF. The CDR3 nucleotides are TGTGCCAGCAGTTCCTTCGGACAGGGTTCCTACGAGCAGTACTTC.